The 9 T cell receptor beta chains below all came from one sample that was sequenced in a study of brain metastases from non-small cell lung cancer. Using immunoSEQ multiplex PCR, the repertoire was profiled, and TCRdb retains in-frame clones only, with some absent. Of 2,000 to 2,500 clones in the sample, about 83% are singletons; the top ten hold roughly 9.8%. The sample consisted of tumor-adjacent normal tissue. These receptors originate from a donor at least 40 years old with non-small cell lung cancer.

V and J are TRBV2 and TRBJ2-7; D call uncertain. From germline, CDR1 is SNHLY and CDR2 FYNNEI. This CDR3 has 12 amino acids. Trimming took off 7 bases at V and 7 bases at J, with 14 bases between the two ends. The DNA of the CDR3 is TGTGCCAGCACGCCCTCGTACAGTGAGCAGTACGTC. It is translated as CASTPSYSEQYV.

In this sample, this clone turned up once. This CDR3 is also generated by other DNA sequences in the sample. This sequence joins TRBV5-1 and TRBJ2-5; the match to TRBD1 covers 11 bases. CDR1 is SGHRS, CDR2 YFSETQ, per germline. The CDR3 has 16 amino acids. The junction had 5 bases not matched to a gene; V was cut back by 0 bases and J by 4 bases. CDR3 DNA sequence: TGCGCCAGCAGCTTGGCCGGGACAGGGGGTTCAGAGACCCAGTACTTC. This sequence encodes CASSLAGTGGSETQYF.

J is TRBJ2-4 and V is TRBV5-4; D is unresolved. V was clipped by 5 bases and J by 6 bases, with 12 bases between them. The CDR3 is 13 amino acids. Per germline, CDR1 SGHNT and CDR2 YYREEE (reference sequence). CDR3 sequence (DNA): TGTGCCAGCAGGCTTTATACAGTAAACATTCAGTACTTC. It encodes CASRLYTVNIQYF.

V gene TRBV21-1 combines with J gene TRBJ1-2. TRBV21-1 is tagged as a pseudogene. The CDR3 sequence is 13 residues long. In DNA, the CDR3 is TGTGCCAGCAGCAAAACACTGAACTATGGCTACACCTTC. It translates to CASSKTLNYGYTF.

The chain joins TRBV2 to TRBJ1-1; TRBD1 agrees at 7 bases. Germline V lookup: CDR1 SNHLY, CDR2 FYNNEI. Trimming cost V 10 bases and J 1 base; bases outside gene matches: 9. The CDR3 extends over 14 amino acids. This chain's CDR3 is CATRGQRANTEAFF. The DNA of the CDR3 is TGTGCCACGAGGGGACAGCGAGCGAACACTGAAGCTTTCTTT.

The chain is built from TRBV5-1 and TRBJ2-5; D ambiguous. Germline CDR1 and CDR2: SGHRS and YFSETQ. This CDR3 has 13 amino acids. V lost 2 bases to trimming and J lost 4 bases, with 9 bases between them. In DNA form, the CDR3 reads TGCGCCAGCAGCTTTGGGGTTGGAGAGACCCAGTACTTC. Protein: CASSFGVGETQYF.

The V call is TRBV7-2, the J call TRBJ2-1; 13 nucleotides line up with TRBD2. The germline V gene encodes CDR1 SGHTA and CDR2 FQGNSA. The CDR3 is 16 residues long. The V segment lost 4 bases and the J segment 6 bases; nucleotides outside the gene matches: 6. The CDR3 sequence: CASSYRTSGGGNEQFF. The DNA of the CDR3 is TGTGCCAGCAGCTACCGGACTAGCGGGGGAGGCAATGAGCAGTTCTTC. The entire variable domain, with the rest obtained from reference TRBV7-2 and TRBJ2-1, is as follows: GAGVSQSPSNKVTEKGKDVELRCDPISGHTALYWYRQSLGQGLEFLIYFQGNSAPDKSGLPSDRFSAERTGGSVSTLTIQRTQQEDSAVYLCASSYRTSGGGNEQFFGPGTRLTVL.

The chain carries TRBV5-6 and TRBJ2-3; 9 bases fit TRBD1. This CDR3 contains 16 residues. CDR1 SGHDT and CDR2 YYEEEE come from the germline V gene. J gave up 2 bases and V 4 bases, and 8 bases lay outside the gene matches. CDR3 protein: CASSPQGARATDTQYF. CDR3 in DNA: TGTGCCAGCAGCCCACAGGGGGCCCGGGCCACAGATACGCAGTATTTT. Using reference TRBV5-6 and TRBJ2-3 for the parts outside the CDR3, the full variable domain is DAGVTQSPTHLIKTRGQQVTLRCSPKSGHDTVSWYQQALGQGPQFIFQYYEEEERQRGNFPDRFSGHQFPNYSSELNVNALLLGDSALYLCASSPQGARATDTQYFGPGTRLTVL.

The chain combines TRBV10-3 with TRBJ2-1; TRBD2 is a possible D gene (6 bases). V was clipped by 2 bases and J by 9 bases, with 17 bases between them. Germline CDR1 is ENHRY and CDR2 is SYGVKD. The CDR3 covers 15 residues. The CDR3 nucleotides read TGTGCCATCAGTGAGCCCCTCTCCGGACTACTTGAGCAGTTCTTC. Encoded protein: CAISEPLSGLLEQFF.